A single sample gave rise to the 29 T cell receptor beta chains below, sequenced in a study of identical twins. One entry per CDR3 protein results from TCRdb running MiXCR on the 5' RACE reads. Seen here are more than 400,000 distinct CDR3 sequences, about 15% observed once, and the top ten hold 0.35% to 0.45%. These records were also assigned to another study, of yellow fever vaccine responses in identical twins.

The sample was CD4+ T cells sorted from blood. These receptors were collected from a woman between 18 and 30 years old in good health.

The chain links TRBV2 to TRBJ2-3; D unclear. CDR1 and CDR2 (germline): SNHLY, FYNNEI. Trimming pared 7 bases from V and 2 bases from J, leaving 16 bases between. CDR3 length equals 15 residues. The CDR3: CASMRSSYLTDTQYF. The CDR3 DNA reads TGTGCCAGCATGAGGAGTAGCTATCTCACAGATACGCAGTATTTT.

The chain is built from TRBV24-1 and TRBJ2-1; possibly TRBD1 or TRBD2 for D (5 bases each). Per germline, CDR1 KGHDR and CDR2 SFDVKD. V was clipped by 4 bases and J by 5 bases, with 17 bases between them. CDR3 size: 16 residues. CDR3 nucleotides: TGTGCCACCAGTGAGGGTACGGGACCAATACACAATGAGCAGTTCTTC. Protein sequence: CATSEGTGPIHNEQFF.

The chain links TRBV10-3 to TRBJ1-1, with unresolved D. Germline CDR1 is ENHRY and CDR2 is SYGVKD. Trimming removed 2 bases at V and 1 base at J, with 8 bases between. The CDR3 is 14 residues long. The CDR3 nucleotides read TGTGCCATCAGTGAGGGGAGAGGGAACACTGAAGCTTTCTTT. Its translation: CAISEGRGNTEAFF.

This rearrangement joins TRBV10-3 to TRBJ2-3, with TRBD2 as a possible D gene (5 bases). CDR1 and CDR2 from the germline V gene are ENHRY and SYGVKD. Trimming removed 7 bases at V and 3 bases at J, with 11 bases between. This CDR3 is 13 amino acids long. The CDR3 DNA reads as TGTGCCATCAATGGAGAGGGAACAGATACGCAGTATTTT. Its protein product is CAINGEGTDTQYF.

The chain joins TRBV28 to TRBJ2-1; tentatively, D is TRBD2 (6 bases). CDR1 and CDR2 (germline): MDHEN, SYDVKM. The V end lost 4 bases, the J end lost 6 bases, and 16 bases lay between the germline ends. The CDR3 spans 15 residues. The CDR3, as DNA: TGTGCCAGCAGTTCCGTCCGGGAGTCGGGCAATGAGCAGTTCTTC. Its protein product is CASSSVRESGNEQFF.

In DNA, the CDR3 is TGTGCCAGTAGTTCGACCTATACGCAGTATTTT. Its protein is CASSSTYTQYF. The chain recombines TRBV19 with TRBJ2-3; D uncertain. Germline values: CDR1 LNHDA, CDR2 SQIVND (reference sequence). The CDR3 consists of 11 residues. Trimming removed 5 bases from V and 7 bases from J, with 7 bases in between.

This rearrangement joins TRBV28 to TRBJ2-1; 8 bases align to TRBD2. The trim removed 4 bases at V and 0 bases at J, leaving 14 bases unmatched. There are 19 residues in the CDR3. The germline V gene encodes CDR1 MDHEN and CDR2 SYDVKM. The CDR3 nucleotides read TGTGCCAGCAGTTCCCTCGGGAGGGCCGGAAGGAGCTCCTACAATGAGCAGTTCTTC. Protein: CASSSLGRAGRSSYNEQFF.

This clonotype was found a few times. The chain links TRBV7-2 to TRBJ2-4; 11 bases align to TRBD2. After removal of 5 bases from V and 0 bases from J, the junction contained 6 bases not matched to a gene. CDR3 length: 17 amino acids. Looked up from germline, CDR1 is SGHTA and CDR2 is FQGNSA. For the CDR3, the DNA is TGTGCCAGCAGCCCGGGACTAGCGGAACTAGCCAAAAACATTCAGTACTTC. Protein: CASSPGLAELAKNIQYF. Full variable domain (outside the CDR3, taken from reference TRBV7-2 and TRBJ2-4): GAGVSQSPSNKVTEKGKDVELRCDPISGHTALYWYRQSLGQGLEFLIYFQGNSAPDKSGLPSDRFSAERTGGSVSTLTIQRTQQEDSAVYLCASSPGLAELAKNIQYFGAGTRLSVL.

This clonotype was seen at least ten times. J is TRBJ2-1 and V is TRBV5-1, with D uncertain. Germline V gives CDR1 SGHRS, CDR2 YFSETQ. The CDR3 runs to 15 residues. Trimming took off 0 bases at V and 0 bases at J, with 7 bases between the two ends. The CDR3 sequence: CASSLERSSYNEQFF. The CDR3 DNA is TGCGCCAGCAGCTTGGAGCGCAGCTCCTACAATGAGCAGTTCTTC.

This clonotype was observed a few times. This chain connects TRBV20-1 to TRBJ1-5; no clear D gene. Germline CDR1 reads DFQATT; CDR2 reads SNEGSKA (reference sequence). The V and J ends lost 6 bases and 2 bases respectively, with 14 bases between them. The CDR3 has 14 amino acids. The CDR3 DNA is TGCAGTGCCCGGGGTGGAAACGGCAATCAGCCCCAGCATTTT. Translating gives CSARGGNGNQPQHF.

This clonotype was observed at least ten times. This chain links TRBV12-3 or TRBV12-4 with TRBJ1-3; no clear D. Trimming removed 1 base from V and 0 bases from J, with 13 bases in between. The CDR3 spans 17 residues. CDR3 residues: CASSLVRVRISGNTIYF. The CDR3 nucleotides are TGTGCCAGCAGTTTAGTTCGGGTCAGAATCTCTGGAAACACCATATATTTT.

This clonotype was found a few times. This sequence joins TRBV3-1 and TRBJ2-1, with TRBD1 identical over 8 bases. The germline V gene encodes CDR1 LGHDT and CDR2 YNNKEL (reference sequence). J lost 4 bases, V lost 2 bases, and 4 bases had no gene match. The length of the CDR3 is 15 residues. The CDR3 sequence: CASSQPGQVYNEQFF. DNA of the CDR3: TGTGCCAGCAGCCAACCGGGACAGGTATACAATGAGCAGTTCTTC.

This clonotype has a handful of counts. The rearrangement joins TRBV7-6 to TRBJ2-1; 11 positions match TRBD2. This CDR3 spans 15 amino acids. The ends lost 5 bases at V and 8 bases at J; junction bases unmatched: 8. Germline V CDR1 and CDR2: SGHVS, FNYEAQ. CDR3 amino acids: CASSHTSGGGYEQFF. The DNA of the CDR3 is TGTGCCAGCAGCCATACTAGCGGGGGAGGTTATGAGCAGTTCTTC.

This clonotype was counted only a few times. J is TRBJ2-3 and V is TRBV7-8; D may be TRBD1 or TRBD2 (5 bases each). The CDR3 covers 15 residues. V was cut by 3 bases and J by 0 bases, with 10 bases left in between. Germline CDR1 reads SGHVS; CDR2 reads FQNEAQ. In DNA, the CDR3 is TGTGCCAGCAGCTTTGGGGGAGCTAGCACAGATACGCAGTATTTT. Amino acids: CASSFGGASTDTQYF.

This clonotype was observed a handful of times. The chain joins TRBV2 to TRBJ2-7; D is uncertain. Trimming shortened V by 0 bases and J by 0 bases, and 15 bases separated the two germline ends. Germline V CDR1 and CDR2: SNHLY, FYNNEI. This CDR3 comprises 17 residues. Here the CDR3 DNA reads TGTGCCAGCAGTGAAGCCACAAGGTATTTAGACTCCTACGAGCAGTACTTC. It yields the protein CASSEATRYLDSYEQYF.

This clonotype was counted only a few times. The chain couples TRBV7-9 to TRBJ2-7, with TRBD1 matching over 8 bases. The CDR3 totals 13 residues. Per germline, CDR1 SEHNR and CDR2 FQNEAQ (reference sequence). With 3 bases clipped from V and 6 bases from J, the junction kept 4 bases outside the gene matches. The CDR3 coding sequence is TGTGCCAGCAGCTTCTTACAGGGGGGCGAGCAGTACTTC. Its translation: CASSFLQGGEQYF.

On this clonotype itself: Possible read error: a much larger clone is one base away. J is TRBJ2-7 and V is TRBV3-1; 11 bases agree with TRBD1. The CDR3 totals 15 residues. Germline CDR1 and CDR2: LGHDT and YNNKEL (reference sequence). V dropped 2 bases and J dropped 4; count of bases not matched to a gene: 4. The CDR3 sequence: CASSQPGTGGYEQYF. CDR3 DNA: TGTGCCAGCAGCCAACCCGGGACAGGGGGTTACGAGCAGTACTTC.

V is TRBV7-9 and J is TRBJ2-3, with TRBD2 matching 7 bases. From germline, CDR1 is SEHNR and CDR2 FQNEAQ (reference sequence). Unmatched junction bases numbered 5, after V lost 3 bases and J lost 5 bases. The CDR3 is 14 residues long. This CDR3 is CASSFWREKDTQYF. The CDR3 DNA reads TGTGCCAGCAGCTTCTGGCGGGAGAAAGATACGCAGTATTTT.

The chain combines TRBV12-3 or TRBV12-4 with TRBJ2-1; 11 bases match TRBD2. Trimming cost V 5 bases and J 8 bases; bases outside gene matches: 8. The CDR3 is made up of 15 amino acids. The CDR3 here is CASSQLTSGKDEQFF. CDR3 bases: TGTGCCAGCAGTCAATTGACTAGCGGGAAGGATGAGCAGTTCTTC.

In its sample, this clonotype was seen a few times. V and J are TRBV15 and TRBJ2-5; no definite D call. Trimming removed 4 bases from V and 1 base from J, with 13 bases in between. Germline CDR1 is LNHNV and CDR2 is YYDKDF (reference sequence). The CDR3 runs to 15 residues. This chain's CDR3 is CATSNPSALQETQYF. Here the CDR3 DNA reads TGTGCCACCAGCAATCCCAGCGCCCTCCAAGAGACCCAGTACTTC.

This clonotype was detected a few times. V gene TRBV9 combines with J gene TRBJ2-1, with D hard to call. CDR3 length: 15 residues. The germline gives CDR1 SGDLS, CDR2 YYNGEE. The V end was cut by 0 bases, the J end by 6 bases, with 13 bases between. The CDR3 nucleotides are TGTGCCAGCAGCGTAGCTGGCCCCTCGGGCAATGAGCAGTTCTTC. Its translation is CASSVAGPSGNEQFF.

This clonotype was seen only a few times. The chain recombines TRBV6-1 with TRBJ2-1, with D perhaps TRBD2 (7 bases). The CDR3 extends over 16 amino acids. From germline, CDR1 is MNHNS and CDR2 SASEGT. V was cut by 7 bases and J by 0 bases, with 16 bases left in between. CDR3 region: CASTIEGGGSYNEQFF. CDR3 nucleotides: TGTGCCAGCACCATCGAGGGGGGGGGCTCCTACAATGAGCAGTTCTTC.

This rearrangement joins TRBV5-1 to TRBJ2-1; the D gene is possibly TRBD2 (6 bases). Germline CDR1 reads SGHRS; CDR2 reads YFSETQ. Trimming shortened V by 7 bases and J by 1 base, and 18 bases separated the two germline ends. This CDR3 has 16 residues. CDR3 sequence: CASAVRGVWSYNEQFF. CDR3 nucleotide sequence: TGCGCCAGCGCGGTCCGCGGGGTGTGGTCCTACAATGAGCAGTTCTTC.

The V call is TRBV11-3, the J call TRBJ2-3, with 15 bases identical to TRBD2. This CDR3 comprises 17 residues. CDR1 and CDR2 from the germline V gene are SGHNT and YENEEA. V shed 5 bases and J 2 bases; nucleotides not matched to a gene: 5. CDR3 residues: CASSPGLAGGDTDTQYF. The CDR3 DNA follows: TGTGCCAGCAGCCCAGGACTAGCGGGAGGGGACACAGATACGCAGTATTTT.

This clonotype was detected a few times. The CDR3 nucleotides are TGTGCCAGCACACTGGGGGGGGCAGAGACCCAGTACTTC. Translated: CASTLGGAETQYF. J is TRBJ2-5 and V is TRBV5-5, with D possibly TRBD2 on 7 matching bases. Germline V gene lookup returns CDR1 SGHKS and CDR2 YYEKEE (reference sequence). This CDR3 is built from 13 residues. V was pared by 6 bases and J by 4 bases, with 13 bases between.

The V and J genes are TRBV12-3 or TRBV12-4 and TRBJ2-2; 10 nucleotides align to TRBD2. V lost 8 bases, J lost 5 bases, and 8 bases stayed unmatched. The CDR3 loop spans 15 amino acids. CDR3 amino acids: CASWGAGGRTGELFF. CDR3 DNA sequence: TGTGCCAGCTGGGGAGCGGGGGGGCGGACCGGGGAGCTGTTTTTT.

This clonotype was recorded a few times. The CDR3 bases are TGTGCCAGCAGCGTTACAGGGTTTGGCACCGGGGAGCTGTTTTTT. Its translation: CASSVTGFGTGELFF. The chain is built from TRBV7-8 and TRBJ2-2; TRBD1 might be the D (6 bases). V gave up 5 bases and J gave up 4 bases, with 14 bases separating them. The V gene's germline CDR1 is SGHVS and CDR2 FQNEAQ. This CDR3 is 15 amino acids long.

The gene calls are TRBV16 and TRBJ2-1, with TRBD1 matching 9 bases. The germline CDR1 and CDR2 sequences are KGHSY and FQNENV. The V segment lost 4 bases and the J segment 2 bases; nucleotides outside the gene matches: 15. The CDR3 spans 19 residues. As DNA, the CDR3 is TGTGCCAGCAGCCCGTTAGGGACAGGGACCCCAGGGACCTACAATGAGCAGTTCTTC. Its translation: CASSPLGTGTPGTYNEQFF. Together with reference TRBV16 and TRBJ2-1, the CDR3 gives the full variable domain: GEEVAQTPKHLVRGEGQKAKLYCAPIKGHSYVFWYQQVLKNEFKFLISFQNENVFDETGMPKERFSAKCLPNSPCSLEIQATKLEDSAVYFCASSPLGTGTPGTYNEQFFGPGTRLTVL.

This clonotype was counted a few times. The chain couples TRBV7-2 to TRBJ2-3; the D is unclear. Between the trimmed V and J ends, which lost 4 bases and 1 base, there was a span of 12 bases. CDR3 length equals 15 residues. Germline V gene sequence: CDR1 SGHTA, CDR2 FQGNSA. The CDR3 spells CASSYLWTGTDTQYF. For the CDR3, the DNA is TGTGCCAGCAGCTACCTTTGGACGGGCACAGATACGCAGTATTTT.